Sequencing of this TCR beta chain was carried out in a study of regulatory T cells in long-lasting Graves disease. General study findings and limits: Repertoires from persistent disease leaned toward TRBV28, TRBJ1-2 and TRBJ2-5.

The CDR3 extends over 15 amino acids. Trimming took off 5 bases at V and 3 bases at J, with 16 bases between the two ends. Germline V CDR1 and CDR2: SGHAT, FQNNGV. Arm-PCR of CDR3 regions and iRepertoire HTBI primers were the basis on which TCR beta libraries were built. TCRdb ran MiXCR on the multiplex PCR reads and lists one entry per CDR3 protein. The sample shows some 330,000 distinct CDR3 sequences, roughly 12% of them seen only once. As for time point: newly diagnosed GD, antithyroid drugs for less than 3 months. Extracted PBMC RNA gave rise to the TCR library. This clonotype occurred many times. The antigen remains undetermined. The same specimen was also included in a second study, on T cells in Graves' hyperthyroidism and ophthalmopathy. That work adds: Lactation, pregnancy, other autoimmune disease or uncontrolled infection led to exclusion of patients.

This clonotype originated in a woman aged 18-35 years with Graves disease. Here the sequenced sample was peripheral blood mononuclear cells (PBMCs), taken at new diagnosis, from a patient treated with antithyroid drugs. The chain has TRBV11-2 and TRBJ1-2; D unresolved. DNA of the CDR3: TGTGCCAGCAGCCTTAGTCGGGTGGTGGACTATGGCTACACCTTC. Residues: CASSLSRVVDYGYTF.